The subject of this entry is one TCR beta chain. Trimming took 2 bases from V and 7 from J; bases not matched to a gene: 6. The length of the CDR3 is 16 residues. Germline CDR1 reads MGHRA; CDR2 reads YSYEKL. The data were taken from a study of shared T cell receptors in the human thymus. Here immunoSEQ multiplex PCR was the method, and the copy in TCRdb shows in-frame clones only, minus some. The sample yields roughly 700,000 clones, over 75% seen once. These data are also associated with another study on human thymus T cells. As that report states: Thymus was obtained from resections taken during corrective heart surgery. Unrelated individuals were reported by related research to share highly overlapping thymic repertoires.

The sample was thymocytes. The rearrangement links TRBV4-1 to TRBJ2-1; 12 nucleotides match TRBD2. This receptor was taken from a boy in the first two years of life with a congenital heart defect. The CDR3 loop reads CASSQRLAGGGNEQFF. The CDR3 DNA sequence: TGCGCCAGCAGCCAACGTCTAGCGGGAGGGGGGAATGAGCAGTTCTTC.